These 10 T cell receptor beta chains originate from one sample sequenced in a study of T and B cells in COVID-19 patients. BIOMED2 TRB-A/B primer pools were used in multiplex TRB PCR. TCRdb analysed the multiplex PCR reads with MiXCR anew, one entry per CDR3 protein. In the table there are about 20,000 distinct CDR3 sequences, roughly 29% of which are singletons. Blood genomic DNA input for TRB amplification was 250-500 ng. The sample was blood. These receptors were obtained from a human donor who had recovered from COVID-19.

At least ten counts were recorded for this clonotype. The chain joins TRBV18 to TRBJ2-5; D is unclear. There are 13 residues in the CDR3. Germline loops: CDR1 KGHSH, CDR2 LQKENI. V was cut by 1 base and J by 3 bases, with 6 bases left in between. The CDR3 DNA reads as TGTGCCAGCTCACCACGCCCGGAAGAGACCCAGTACTTC. Its protein is CASSPRPEETQYF.

The gene calls are TRBV5-6 and TRBJ1-5; TRBD1 might be the D (5 bases). The CDR3 loop spans 12 amino acids. Germline CDR1 is SGHDT and CDR2 is YYEEEE. V lost 4 bases to trimming and J lost 6 bases, with 8 bases between them. DNA for the CDR3: TGTGCCAGCAGCCAGGGCTTTCAGCCCCAGCATTTT. Amino acids: CASSQGFQPQHF. The entire variable domain, with the rest obtained from reference TRBV5-6 and TRBJ1-5, is as follows: DAGVTQSPTHLIKTRGQQVTLRCSPKSGHDTVSWYQQALGQGPQFIFQYYEEEERQRGNFPDRFSGHQFPNYSSELNVNALLLGDSALYLCASSQGFQPQHFGDGTRLSIL.

The V gene is TRBV27, the J gene TRBJ2-2; 14 positions match TRBD2. Germline V lookup: CDR1 MNHEY, CDR2 SMNVEV (reference sequence). J gave up 7 bases and V 11 bases, and 6 bases lay outside the gene matches. The CDR3 is 14 residues long. The CDR3 spells CAGGLAGASGELFF. The CDR3 bases are TGTGCCGGGGGACTAGCGGGAGCGAGCGGGGAGCTGTTTTTT.

The chain is built from TRBV10-2 and TRBJ1-6; D gene unclear. The ends were cut back, 2 bases at V and 3 bases at J, with 8 bases in the middle. The CDR3 is 15 amino acids. Per the germline V gene, CDR1 is WSHSY and CDR2 is SAAADI. CDR3 residues: CASSEVVNYNSPLHF. The CDR3 DNA reads as TGCGCCAGCAGTGAGGTGGTGAACTATAATTCACCCCTCCACTTT.

The gene calls are TRBV20-1 and TRBJ1-2; 7 bases agree with TRBD1. This CDR3 is built from 15 residues. CDR1 and CDR2 from the germline V gene are DFQATT and SNEGSKA (reference sequence). The trim removed 5 bases at V and 4 bases at J, leaving 13 bases unmatched. In nucleotides, the CDR3 is TGCAGTGCTCGACTTATAGGACAGGTCACCTATGGCTACACCTTC. It codes for CSARLIGQVTYGYTF.

V gene TRBV5-1 combines with J gene TRBJ2-3; D perhaps matches TRBD2 (5 bases). The germline V gene encodes CDR1 SGHRS and CDR2 YFSETQ. There are 13 residues in the CDR3. Trimming cost V 0 bases and J 8 bases, with 10 bases left between them. This CDR3 is CASSLEGSGTQYF. Written as DNA, the CDR3 is TGCGCCAGCAGCTTGGAAGGGAGCGGTACGCAGTATTTT.

The V and J genes are TRBV12-3 or TRBV12-4 and TRBJ2-7; 12 nucleotides line up with TRBD2. Losses at the gene ends were 3 bases for V and 4 bases for J; bases not matched to a gene: 1. This CDR3 has 14 residues. The DNA for the CDR3 is TGTGCCAGCAGTTTGACTAGCGGGAGTTACGAGCAGTACTTC. It encodes CASSLTSGSYEQYF.

This clonotype was detected only a few times. The chain combines TRBV18 with TRBJ1-1; D is ambiguous. The V and J ends lost 0 bases and 7 bases respectively, with 6 bases between them. Germline CDR1 reads KGHSH; CDR2 reads LQKENI. The CDR3 is 12 amino acids. In DNA, the CDR3 is TGTGCCAGCTCACCACCTGAAGGTGAAGCTTTCTTT. It translates to CASSPPEGEAFF.

V and J are TRBV20-1 and TRBJ1-4; 8 bases fit TRBD1. This CDR3 has 15 amino acids. CDR1 is DFQATT and CDR2 is SNEGSKA in the germline V gene (reference sequence). With 3 bases clipped from V and 5 bases from J, the junction kept 8 bases outside the gene matches. CDR3 sequence reads: CSASSTGGWNEKLFF. For the CDR3, the DNA is TGCAGTGCTAGTAGTACAGGGGGATGGAATGAAAAACTGTTTTTT.

The chain carries TRBV30 and TRBJ2-5; the D gene could be TRBD1 or TRBD2 (5 bases each). This CDR3 is built from 12 residues. V lost 4 bases to trimming and J lost 1 base, with 7 bases between them. Germline loops: CDR1 GTSNPN, CDR2 SVGIG (reference sequence). The CDR3 is CAWTGAQETQYF. CDR3 coding DNA: TGTGCCTGGACCGGGGCCCAAGAGACCCAGTACTTC.